These 22 T cell receptor beta chains share one sample of origin, sequenced in a study of shared clonotypes between healthy human individuals. Naive CD8 cells, CD45RO-negative and positively selected for CCR7, excluded terminally differentiated effector memory CD45RA+ cells. Repertoires were generated with immunoSEQ multiplex PCR, while TCRdb's copy carries only in-frame clones and drops some. The sample records about 590,000 clones, roughly 95% being singletons. Source material: naive CD8+ T cells sorted from blood. Receptor source: a woman in her thirties in good health.

As concerns this clone: This sample also contains other DNA sequences that code for the same CDR3. V and J are TRBV27 and TRBJ1-2; D is perhaps TRBD1 (6 bases). This CDR3 spans 13 amino acids. Per germline, CDR1 MNHEY and CDR2 SMNVEV (reference sequence). Trimming shortened V by 4 bases and J by 2 bases, and 8 bases separated the two germline ends. CDR3 sequence: CASSSGTNYGYTF. The CDR3 DNA is TGTGCCAGCAGTTCGGGGACAAACTATGGCTACACCTTC.

As concerns this clone: Other DNA sequences in the sample encode the same CDR3. The chain carries TRBV19 and TRBJ2-2, with D possibly matching TRBD1 (5 bases). Germline V CDR1 and CDR2: LNHDA, SQIVND (reference sequence). The CDR3 has 15 residues. V was shortened by 5 bases and J by 4 bases, with 14 bases between the two germline ends. In nucleotides, the CDR3 is TGTGCCAGTAGTCGCACACAGGCGAGCACCGGGGAGCTGTTTTTT. Its protein product is CASSRTQASTGELFF. Supplemented by reference TRBV19 and TRBJ2-2, the full variable domain reads DGGITQSPKYLFRKEGQNVTLSCEQNLNHDAMYWYRQDPGQGLRLIYYSQIVNDFQKGDIAEGYSVSREKKESFPLTVTSAQKNPTAFYLCASSRTQASTGELFFGEGSRLTVL.

The chain recombines TRBV6-5 with TRBJ1-4; TRBD1 might be the D (5 bases). The CDR3 totals 14 residues. Germline-derived CDR1 and CDR2 are MNHEY and SVGAGI. Trimming removed 0 bases from V and 6 bases from J, with 8 bases in between. This CDR3 reads CASSYSGTHEKLFF. The CDR3 DNA is TGTGCCAGCAGTTACTCCGGGACTCATGAAAAACTGTTTTTT.

The rearrangement joins TRBV29-1 to TRBJ2-7, with TRBD2 identical over 9 bases. Looked up from germline, CDR1 is SQVTM and CDR2 is ANQGSEA. The J segment lost 6 bases and the V segment lost 8 bases, leaving 14 bases of the junction unmatched. The CDR3 totals 14 residues. The CDR3 region has the DNA TGCAGCTCAACCGCGGGAGCGGGAGGTGGCGAGCAGTACTTC. Translating it yields CSSTAGAGGGEQYF.

V usage is TRBV6-1 and J usage is TRBJ2-1; possible D gene TRBD1, 5 bases. The germline V gene has CDR1 MNHNS and CDR2 SASEGT. The CDR3 is 15 residues long. V lost 1 base, J lost 8 bases, and 15 bases lay in between. CDR3 residues: CASSEVNRHLYEQFF. DNA of the CDR3: TGTGCCAGCAGTGAAGTTAACAGGCATTTGTATGAGCAGTTCTTC.

This clone was counted a few times. At one boundary the junction diverges from the germline segment, which might be a read error. V and J are TRBV29-1 and TRBJ2-6; perhaps TRBD1 as D (6 bases). The CDR3 length is 15 residues. In germline, CDR1 is SQVTM, CDR2 ANQGSEA. The DNA of the CDR3 is TGCAGCGCTGAATTCAGGGGTTCTGGGGCCAACGTCCTGACTTTC. This translates into CSAEFRGSGANVLTF.

CDR3 in amino acids: CASSEARTGEAFF. The CDR3 DNA reads TGTGCCAGCAGTGAAGCGAGGACAGGTGAAGCTTTCTTT. The genes are TRBV2 and TRBJ1-1, with 7 bases lining up with TRBD1. Germline V gene sequence: CDR1 SNHLY, CDR2 FYNNEI. The CDR3 length is 13 residues. The trim removed 0 bases at V and 7 bases at J, leaving 2 bases unmatched.

Details on this clone: Other nucleotide sequences from this sample produce the same CDR3. This rearrangement joins TRBV30 to TRBJ2-2, with D unresolved. The CDR3 length is 12 residues. CDR1 and CDR2 from the germline V gene are GTSNPN and SVGIG (reference sequence). Trimming removed 2 bases from V and 5 bases from J, with 6 bases in between. The CDR3 here is CAWSLGTGELFF. CDR3 in DNA: TGTGCCTGGAGTTTAGGGACCGGGGAGCTGTTTTTT.

The genes are TRBV9 and TRBJ2-3, with D unresolved. The length of the CDR3 is 15 residues. Per germline, CDR1 SGDLS and CDR2 YYNGEE. V lost 0 bases and J lost 2, with 10 bases in between. The CDR3 protein is CASSVDSGDTDTQYF. The CDR3, as DNA: TGTGCCAGCAGCGTAGATTCTGGGGACACAGATACGCAGTATTTT.

This clone was observed a single time. The rearrangement uses TRBV29-1 and TRBJ2-3; D might be TRBD1 (6 bases). The V gene lost 6 bases and the J gene lost 4 bases, with 23 bases spanning the gap. Looked up from germline, CDR1 is SQVTM and CDR2 is ANQGSEA. This CDR3 is 16 amino acids long. CDR3 in amino acids: CSVANPQGRAADTQYF. In DNA, the CDR3 is TGCAGCGTCGCGAATCCTCAGGGGCGAGCTGCAGATACGCAGTATTTT.

This clone was found once. The V call is TRBV5-1, the J call TRBJ1-1; tentative D call: TRBD1 (5 bases). Trimming took 0 bases from V and 5 from J, leaving 11 bases between them. Germline-derived CDR1 and CDR2 are SGHRS and YFSETQ. The CDR3 runs 14 residues. CDR3 residues: CASSLGGAGTEAFF. CDR3 nucleotide sequence: TGCGCCAGCAGCTTGGGCGGGGCGGGGACTGAAGCTTTCTTT.

V and J are TRBV7-9 and TRBJ2-1; D not certain. The germline V gene has CDR1 SEHNR and CDR2 FQNEAQ (reference sequence). The CDR3 has 15 amino acids. Trimming took off 5 bases at V and 2 bases at J, with 13 bases between the two ends. The CDR3 DNA is TGTGCCAGCAGCCCCCGGGTCTCGCCCTACAATGAGCAGTTCTTC. It is translated as CASSPRVSPYNEQFF.

The rearrangement joins TRBV5-5 to TRBJ2-7; TRBD1 matches at 9 bases. V was clipped by 4 bases and J by 4 bases; unmatched bases: 9. The CDR3 length is 15 residues. The germline CDR1 and CDR2 sequences are SGHKS and YYEKEE (reference sequence). In nucleotides, the CDR3 is TGTGCCAGCAGCCCGGACGGGACAGGGTTGTACGAGCAGTACTTC. It specifies CASSPDGTGLYEQYF.

The chain links TRBV29-1 to TRBJ2-1, with 7 positions matching TRBD2. Germline V gives CDR1 SQVTM, CDR2 ANQGSEA. The V gene end was trimmed by 4 bases and the J gene end by 7 bases; junction bases not matched to a gene: 7. This CDR3 has 13 amino acids. CDR3 residues: CSVAREAGNEQFF. CDR3 DNA: TGCAGCGTTGCACGGGAGGCGGGGAATGAGCAGTTCTTC.

The V and J genes are TRBV19 and TRBJ1-4, with TRBD1 matching over 8 bases. This CDR3 region has 14 residues. Germline lookup yields CDR1 LNHDA and CDR2 SQIVND (reference sequence). Trimming at V came to 4 bases and at J to 10 bases, leaving 8 bases not matched to a gene. CDR3 sequence reads: CASSTGQGVGKLFF. The CDR3 nucleotides are TGTGCCAGTAGTACTGGACAGGGTGTTGGAAAACTGTTTTTT.

In regard to this clone: Other DNA sequences in the sample encode the same CDR3. The J gene is TRBJ2-5, the V gene TRBV2; D not certain. The CDR3 covers 11 residues. Per germline, CDR1 SNHLY and CDR2 FYNNEI. Deletions cut 6 bases from V and 5 bases from J, with 7 bases between. CDR3 nucleotides: TGTGCCAGCAGGGGCCAGGAGACCCAGTACTTC. This codes for CASRGQETQYF.

This chain joins TRBV4-1 and TRBJ2-1; 11 bases fit TRBD2. Germline V gene sequence: CDR1 MGHRA, CDR2 YSYEKL. The CDR3 contains 15 residues. Trimming took 8 bases from V and 0 from J; bases not matched to a gene: 3. This CDR3 reads CASASGRSSYNEQFF. CDR3 bases: TGCGCCAGCGCTAGCGGGAGGAGCTCCTACAATGAGCAGTTCTTC.

The V gene is TRBV11-2, the J gene TRBJ2-7; maybe TRBD1 (6 bases). Germline V CDR1 and CDR2: SGHAT, FQNNGV. V was clipped by 4 bases and J by 3 bases, with 10 bases between them. The CDR3 has 13 amino acids. CDR3 amino acids: CASSSWTVYEQYF. The CDR3 DNA reads as TGTGCCAGCAGCTCCTGGACAGTCTACGAGCAGTACTTC.

Points on this clone: Other DNA sequences of this sample code for an identical CDR3. The V and J genes are TRBV28 and TRBJ1-5; possible D gene TRBD1, 6 bases. Germline lookup yields CDR1 MDHEN and CDR2 SYDVKM. The V gene lost 2 bases and the J gene lost 6 bases, with 11 bases spanning the gap. The CDR3 sequence is 14 residues long. The CDR3 here is CASSLAQGRQPQHF. Here the CDR3 DNA reads TGTGCCAGCAGTTTAGCACAGGGTCGTCAGCCCCAGCATTTT.

V usage is TRBV5-6 and J usage is TRBJ2-4; weak D call: TRBD1 (7 bases). Germline CDR1 SGHDT, CDR2 YYEEEE. The CDR3 runs to 12 residues. V was pared by 7 bases and J by 12 bases, with 17 bases between. The CDR3 region is CASQLGGGTQYF. The CDR3 DNA reads as TGTGCCAGCCAGCTTGGAGGGGGCACTCAGTACTTC.

On this clone itself: Other DNA sequences in the sample encode the same CDR3. The chain recombines TRBV27 with TRBJ2-5; TRBD2 aligns across 8 bases. J was trimmed by 3 bases and V by 2 bases; bases with no gene match: 5. This CDR3 region has 15 residues. Germline lookup yields CDR1 MNHEY and CDR2 SMNVEV (reference sequence). The CDR3 protein is CASSLIGAGEETQYF. The DNA of the CDR3 is TGTGCCAGCAGTTTAATAGGAGCGGGGGAAGAGACCCAGTACTTC.

This clone was seen just once. The V call is TRBV5-6, the J call TRBJ1-2; D is uncertain. Trimming stripped 2 bases from V and 4 bases from J, with 9 bases between. Per the germline V gene, CDR1 is SGHDT and CDR2 is YYEEEE. The length of the CDR3 is 13 residues. The chain's CDR3 is CASSFLQLYGYTF. CDR3 sequence (DNA): TGTGCCAGCAGCTTTCTTCAGCTCTATGGCTACACCTTC.